The T cell receptor beta chain described here comes from a study of blood T cell repertoires in COVID-19. Study at large: The analysed material was cDNA or gDNA that came from T cells, B-cell-depleted T cells, or PBMCs.

The ends were cut back, 3 bases at V and 0 bases at J, with 8 bases in the middle. In germline, CDR1 is LNHDA, CDR2 SQIVND (reference sequence). The CDR3 length is 14 residues. In the authors' workflow: Reference gene primer amplification in the assay estimated nucleated cell counts. TCRdb's table, derived via immunoSEQ multiplex PCR, lists solely in-frame clones and lacks some. V and J calls and clone size follow that table, whereas D and trimming were derived from the DNA. Of approximately 130,000 clones in the sample, approximately 87% were seen once. The chain employs TRBV19 and TRBJ1-1; no reliable D call. The sample taken for sequencing was peripheral blood. This sequence was found in a man aged 50 or older with acute or convalescent COVID-19. CDR3 sequence: CASSMGRLNTEAFF. CDR3 nucleotide sequence: TGTGCCAGTAGTATGGGGAGGTTGAACACTGAAGCTTTCTTT.